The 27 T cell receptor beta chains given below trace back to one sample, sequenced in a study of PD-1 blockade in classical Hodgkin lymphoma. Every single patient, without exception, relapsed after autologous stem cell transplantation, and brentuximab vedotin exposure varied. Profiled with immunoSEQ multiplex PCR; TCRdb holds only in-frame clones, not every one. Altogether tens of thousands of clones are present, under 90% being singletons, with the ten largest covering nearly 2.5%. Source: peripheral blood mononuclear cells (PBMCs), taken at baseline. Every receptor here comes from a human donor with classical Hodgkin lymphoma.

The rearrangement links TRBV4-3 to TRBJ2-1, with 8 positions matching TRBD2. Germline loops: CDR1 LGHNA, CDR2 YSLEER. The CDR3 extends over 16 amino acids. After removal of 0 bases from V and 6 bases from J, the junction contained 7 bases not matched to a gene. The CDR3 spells CASSQEAGGTTNEQFF. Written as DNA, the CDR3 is TGCGCCAGCAGCCAAGAGGCGGGGGGTACCACCAATGAGCAGTTCTTC.

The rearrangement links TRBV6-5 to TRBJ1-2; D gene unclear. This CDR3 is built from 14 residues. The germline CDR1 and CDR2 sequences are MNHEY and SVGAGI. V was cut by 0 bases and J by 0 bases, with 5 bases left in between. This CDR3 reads CASSYSFSNYGYTF. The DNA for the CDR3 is TGTGCCAGCAGTTACTCGTTTTCTAACTATGGCTACACCTTC.

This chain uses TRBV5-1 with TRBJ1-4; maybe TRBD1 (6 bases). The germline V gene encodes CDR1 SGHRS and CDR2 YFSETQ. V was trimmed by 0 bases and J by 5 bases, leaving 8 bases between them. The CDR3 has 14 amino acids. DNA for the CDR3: TGCGCCAGCAGCTTGGGAGGGGGGAATGAAAAACTGTTTTTT. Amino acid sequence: CASSLGGGNEKLFF.

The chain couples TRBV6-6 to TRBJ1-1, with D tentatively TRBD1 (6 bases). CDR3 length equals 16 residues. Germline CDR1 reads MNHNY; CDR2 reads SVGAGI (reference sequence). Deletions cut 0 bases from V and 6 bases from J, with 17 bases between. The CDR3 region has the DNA TGTGCCAGCAGTTACTCGGGGGGCCGTACCGACTCTGAAGCTTTCTTT. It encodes CASSYSGGRTDSEAFF.

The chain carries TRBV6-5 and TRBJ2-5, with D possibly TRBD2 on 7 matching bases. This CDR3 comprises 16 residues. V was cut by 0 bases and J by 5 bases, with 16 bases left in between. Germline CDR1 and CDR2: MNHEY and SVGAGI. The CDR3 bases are TGTGCCAGCAGTTACTCCGCCGGGGGGCCGGGGGAGACCCAGTACTTC. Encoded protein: CASSYSAGGPGETQYF.

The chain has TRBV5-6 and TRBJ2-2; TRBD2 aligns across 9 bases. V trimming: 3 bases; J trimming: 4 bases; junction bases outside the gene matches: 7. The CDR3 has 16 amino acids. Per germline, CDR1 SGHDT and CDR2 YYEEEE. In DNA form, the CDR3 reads TGTGCCAGCAGCTCGCGGGGGGGCCTAGGCACCGGGGAGCTGTTTTTT. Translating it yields CASSSRGGLGTGELFF. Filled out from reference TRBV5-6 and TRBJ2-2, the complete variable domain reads DAGVTQSPTHLIKTRGQQVTLRCSPKSGHDTVSWYQQALGQGPQFIFQYYEEEERQRGNFPDRFSGHQFPNYSSELNVNALLLGDSALYLCASSSRGGLGTGELFFGEGSRLTVL.

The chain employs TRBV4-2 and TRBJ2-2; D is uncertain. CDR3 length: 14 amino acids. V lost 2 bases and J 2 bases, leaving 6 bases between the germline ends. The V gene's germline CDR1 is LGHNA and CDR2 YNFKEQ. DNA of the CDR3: TGTGCCAGCAGCCAACAGTCAAACACCGGGGAGCTGTTTTTT. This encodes CASSQQSNTGELFF.

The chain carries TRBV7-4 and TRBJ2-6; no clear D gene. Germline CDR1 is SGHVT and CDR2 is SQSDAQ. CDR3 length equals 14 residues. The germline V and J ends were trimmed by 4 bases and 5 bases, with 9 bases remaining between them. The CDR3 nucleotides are TGTGCCAGCAGCTCACAAAGTCGGGCCAACGTCCTGACTTTC. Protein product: CASSSQSRANVLTF.

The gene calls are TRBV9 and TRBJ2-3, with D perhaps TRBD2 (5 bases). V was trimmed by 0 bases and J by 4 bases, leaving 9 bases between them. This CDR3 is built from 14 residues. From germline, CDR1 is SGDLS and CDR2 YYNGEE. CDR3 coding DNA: TGTGCCAGCAGCGTAGTGTCCGGGGCAGATACGCAGTATTTT. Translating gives CASSVVSGADTQYF.

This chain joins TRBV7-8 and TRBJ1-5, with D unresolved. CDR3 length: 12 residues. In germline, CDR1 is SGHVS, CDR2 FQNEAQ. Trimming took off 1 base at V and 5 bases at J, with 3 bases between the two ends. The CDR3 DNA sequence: TGTGCCAGCAGCTTAGTGGATCAGCCCCAGCATTTT. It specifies CASSLVDQPQHF.

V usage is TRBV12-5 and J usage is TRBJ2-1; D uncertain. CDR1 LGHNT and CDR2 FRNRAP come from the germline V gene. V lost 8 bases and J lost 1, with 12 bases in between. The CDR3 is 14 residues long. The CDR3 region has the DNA TGTGCTAGTAGTGAATCGCTATCCTACAATGAGCAGTTCTTC. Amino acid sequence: CASSESLSYNEQFF. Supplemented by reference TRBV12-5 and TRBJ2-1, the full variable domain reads DARVTQTPRHKVTEMGQEVTMRCQPILGHNTVFWYRQTMMQGLELLAYFRNRAPLDDSGMPKDRFSAEMPDATLATLKIQPSEPRDSAVYFCASSESLSYNEQFFGPGTRLTVL.

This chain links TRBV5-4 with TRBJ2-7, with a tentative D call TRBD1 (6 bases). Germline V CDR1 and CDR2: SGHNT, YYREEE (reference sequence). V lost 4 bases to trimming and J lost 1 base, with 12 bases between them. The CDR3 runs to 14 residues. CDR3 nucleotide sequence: TGTGCCAGCAGCCTCCGGGACAATTCCTACGAGCAGTACTTC. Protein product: CASSLRDNSYEQYF.

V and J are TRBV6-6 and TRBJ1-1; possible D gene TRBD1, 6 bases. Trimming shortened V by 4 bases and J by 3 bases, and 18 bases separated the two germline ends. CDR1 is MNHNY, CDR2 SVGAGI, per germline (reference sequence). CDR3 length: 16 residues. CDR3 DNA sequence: TGTGCCAGCAGTTCCGCCGGACAGAAGCGTGACACTGAAGCTTTCTTT. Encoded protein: CASSSAGQKRDTEAFF.

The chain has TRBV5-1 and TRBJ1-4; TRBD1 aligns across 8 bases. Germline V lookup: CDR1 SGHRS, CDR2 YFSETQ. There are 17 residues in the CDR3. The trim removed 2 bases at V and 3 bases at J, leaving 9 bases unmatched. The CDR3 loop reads CASSFQPQGAANEKLFF. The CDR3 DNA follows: TGCGCCAGCAGCTTTCAACCTCAGGGGGCCGCTAATGAAAAACTGTTTTTT.

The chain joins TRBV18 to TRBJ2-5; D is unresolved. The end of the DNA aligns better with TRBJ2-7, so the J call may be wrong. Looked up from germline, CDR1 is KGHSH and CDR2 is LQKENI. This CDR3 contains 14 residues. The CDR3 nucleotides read TGTGCCAGCTCACCATCCGGTTATGCCTACGAGCAGTACTTC. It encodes CASSPSGYAYEQYF.

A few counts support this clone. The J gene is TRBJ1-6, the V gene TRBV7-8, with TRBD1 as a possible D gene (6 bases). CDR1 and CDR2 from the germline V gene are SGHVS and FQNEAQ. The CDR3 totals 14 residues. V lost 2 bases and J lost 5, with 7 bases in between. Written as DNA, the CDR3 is TGTGCCAGCAGCTTATGGACAGATAATTCACCCCTCCACTTT. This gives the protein CASSLWTDNSPLHF.

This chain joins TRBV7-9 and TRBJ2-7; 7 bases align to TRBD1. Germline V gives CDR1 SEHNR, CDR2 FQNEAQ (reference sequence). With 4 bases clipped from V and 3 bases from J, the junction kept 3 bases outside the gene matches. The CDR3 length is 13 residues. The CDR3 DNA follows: TGTGCCAGCAGCTCACGGGACAGCTACGAGCAGTACTTC. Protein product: CASSSRDSYEQYF.

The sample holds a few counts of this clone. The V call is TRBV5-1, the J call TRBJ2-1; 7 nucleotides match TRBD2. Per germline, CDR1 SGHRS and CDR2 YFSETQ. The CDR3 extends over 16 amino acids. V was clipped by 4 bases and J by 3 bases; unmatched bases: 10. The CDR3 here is CASSPTGTINYNEQFF. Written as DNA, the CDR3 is TGCGCCAGCAGCCCAACCGGGACTATTAACTACAATGAGCAGTTCTTC.

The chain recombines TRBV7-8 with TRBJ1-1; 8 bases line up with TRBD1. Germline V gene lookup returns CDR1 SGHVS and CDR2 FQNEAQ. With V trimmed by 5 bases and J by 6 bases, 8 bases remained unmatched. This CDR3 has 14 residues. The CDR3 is CASSTGQGQSEAFF. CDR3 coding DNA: TGTGCCAGCAGCACCGGACAGGGTCAGTCTGAAGCTTTCTTT.

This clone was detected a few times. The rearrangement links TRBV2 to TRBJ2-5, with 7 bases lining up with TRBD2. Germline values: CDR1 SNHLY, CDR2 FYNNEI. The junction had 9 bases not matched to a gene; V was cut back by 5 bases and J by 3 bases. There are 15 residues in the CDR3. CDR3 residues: CASSHRRGTEETQYF. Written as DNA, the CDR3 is TGTGCCAGCAGTCATCGGCGGGGGACGGAAGAGACCCAGTACTTC.

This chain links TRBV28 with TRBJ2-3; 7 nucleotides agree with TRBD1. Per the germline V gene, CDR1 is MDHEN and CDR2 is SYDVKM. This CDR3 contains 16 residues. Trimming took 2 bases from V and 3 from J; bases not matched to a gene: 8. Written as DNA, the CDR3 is TGTGCCAGCAGTTTACTCCGAGGGGGCAGAACAGATACGCAGTATTTT. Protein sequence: CASSLLRGGRTDTQYF. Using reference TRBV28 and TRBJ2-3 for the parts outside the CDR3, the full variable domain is DVKVTQSSRYLVKRTGEKVFLECVQDMDHENMFWYRQDPGLGLRLIYFSYDVKMKEKGDIPEGYSVSREKKERFSLILESASTNQTSMYLCASSLLRGGRTDTQYFGPGTRLTVL.

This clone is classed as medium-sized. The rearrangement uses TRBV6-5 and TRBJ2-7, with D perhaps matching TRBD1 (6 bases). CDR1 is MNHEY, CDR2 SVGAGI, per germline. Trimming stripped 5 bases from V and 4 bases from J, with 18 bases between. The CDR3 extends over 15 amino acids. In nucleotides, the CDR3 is TGTGCCAGCAGTCCCCAAACAGGGACCATATACGAGCAGTACTTC. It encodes CASSPQTGTIYEQYF.

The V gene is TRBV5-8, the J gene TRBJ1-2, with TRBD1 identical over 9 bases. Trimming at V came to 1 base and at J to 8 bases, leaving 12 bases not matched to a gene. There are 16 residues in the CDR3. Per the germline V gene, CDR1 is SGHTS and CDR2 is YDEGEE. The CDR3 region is CASSLLGQGPKWGYTF. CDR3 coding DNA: TGTGCCAGCAGCTTGTTGGGACAGGGTCCCAAATGGGGCTACACCTTC.

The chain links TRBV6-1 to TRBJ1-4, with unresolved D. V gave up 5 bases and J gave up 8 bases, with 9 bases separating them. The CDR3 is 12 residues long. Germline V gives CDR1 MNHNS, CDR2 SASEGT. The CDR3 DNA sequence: TGTGCCAGCAGTTTCGGTCCAGAAAAACTGTTTTTT. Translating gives CASSFGPEKLFF.

CDR3 amino acids: CASSSNRLGEGETQYF. The CDR3 DNA reads as TGCGCCAGCAGCTCCAATCGACTAGGGGAAGGGGAGACCCAGTACTTC. The rearrangement links TRBV4-3 to TRBJ2-5; TRBD2 might be the D (6 bases). This CDR3 region has 16 residues. The germline V and J ends were trimmed by 5 bases and 5 bases, with 21 bases remaining between them. Per the germline V gene, CDR1 is LGHNA and CDR2 is YSLEER.

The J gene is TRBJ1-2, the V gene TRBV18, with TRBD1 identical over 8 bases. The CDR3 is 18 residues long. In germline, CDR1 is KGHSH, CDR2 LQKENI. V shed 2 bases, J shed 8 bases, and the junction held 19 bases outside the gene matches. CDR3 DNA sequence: TGTGCCAGCTCACCATACTTACGGACAGGGCCTGACTTTGGCGGCTACACCTTC. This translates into CASSPYLRTGPDFGGYTF.

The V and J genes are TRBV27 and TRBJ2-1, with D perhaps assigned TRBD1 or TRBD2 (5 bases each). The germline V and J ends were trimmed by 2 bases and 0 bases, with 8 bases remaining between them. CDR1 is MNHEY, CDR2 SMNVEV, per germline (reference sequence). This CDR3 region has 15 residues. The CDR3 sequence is CASSLEGSSYNEQFF. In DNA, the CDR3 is TGTGCCAGCAGTTTAGAGGGGAGCTCCTACAATGAGCAGTTCTTC.